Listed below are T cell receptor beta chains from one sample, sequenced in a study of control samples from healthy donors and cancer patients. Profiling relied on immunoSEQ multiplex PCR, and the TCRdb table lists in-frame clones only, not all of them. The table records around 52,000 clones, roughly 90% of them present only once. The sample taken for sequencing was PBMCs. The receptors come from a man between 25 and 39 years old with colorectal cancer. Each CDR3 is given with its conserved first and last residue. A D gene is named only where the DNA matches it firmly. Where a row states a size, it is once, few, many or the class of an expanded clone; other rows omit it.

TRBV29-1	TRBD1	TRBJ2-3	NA	TGCAGCGTTGAGAACAGGGGGAGCACAGATACGCAGTATTTT	CSVENRGSTDTQYF
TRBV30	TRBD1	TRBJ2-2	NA	TGTGCCTGGAACCAAGGGGGCTCGAACACCGGGGAGCTGTTTTTT	CAWNQGGSNTGELFF
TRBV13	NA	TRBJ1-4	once	TGTGCCAGCAGCTCACACAAGTCAACTAATGAAAAACTGTTTTTT	CASSSHKSTNEKLFF
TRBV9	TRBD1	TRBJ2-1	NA	TGTGCCAGCAGCCAAGCAGGGGGTGAGCAGTTCTTC	CASSQAGGEQFF
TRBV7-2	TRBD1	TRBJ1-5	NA	TGTGCCAGCAGCTCTCAGGGGGGGGTTCAGCCCCAGCATTTT	CASSSQGGVQPQHF
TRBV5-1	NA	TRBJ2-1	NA	TGCGCCAGCAGCTTGAGGACAAACAATGAGCAGTTCTTC	CASSLRTNNEQFF
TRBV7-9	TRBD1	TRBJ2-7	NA	TGTGCCAGCAGCCCCTCCGGACAGGCCGAACGCTACGAGCAGTACTTC	CASSPSGQAERYEQYF
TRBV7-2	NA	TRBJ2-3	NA	TGTGCCGTAGGGGCGAATGCCCGCACAGATACGCAGTATTTT	CAVGANARTDTQYF
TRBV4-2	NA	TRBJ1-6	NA	TGTGCCAGCAGTAACCCAGGGGAACCCCTCCACTTT	CASSNPGEPLHF
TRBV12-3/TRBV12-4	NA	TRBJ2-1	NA	TGTGCCAGCACGATCTTACAGGGTCCACCGTTCTTC	CASTILQGPPFF
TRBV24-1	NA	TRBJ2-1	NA	TGTGCCACCAGTGATTTTCTCGGGGGCAAAGGGAATGAGCAGTTCTTC	CATSDFLGGKGNEQFF
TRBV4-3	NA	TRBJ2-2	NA	TGCGCCAGCAGCCCATTCCAAGTACAGGGAACCGGGGAGCTGTTTTTT	CASSPFQVQGTGELFF
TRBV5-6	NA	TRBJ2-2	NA	TGTGCCAGCAGCTCCTTGTGGGGGCAGGCCGGGGAGCTGTTTTTT	CASSSLWGQAGELFF
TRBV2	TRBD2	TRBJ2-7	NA	TGTGCCAGCAGTGTAGCGGGCGGTAGGGACGAGCAGTACTTC	CASSVAGGRDEQYF
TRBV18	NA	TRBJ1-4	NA	TGTGCCAGCTCACCGACAAGACACACCTTAGGGGAAAAACTGTTTTTT	CASSPTRHTLGEKLFF
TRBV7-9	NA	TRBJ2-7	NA	TGTGCCAGCAGCCGACAGTTAGCCTACGAGCAGTACTTC	CASSRQLAYEQYF
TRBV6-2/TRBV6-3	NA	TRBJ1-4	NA	TGTGCCAGCAGACCTTCCGGGACAAAAGAAAAACTGTTTTTT	CASRPSGTKEKLFF
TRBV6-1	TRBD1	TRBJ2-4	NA	TGTGCCAGCAGGGAACAGGGGGCGCGGGCCAAAAACATTCAGTACTTC	CASREQGARAKNIQYF
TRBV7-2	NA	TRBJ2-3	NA	TGTGCCAGCAGCTTCCTGTCTCGGACTAGCACAGATACGCAGTATTTT	CASSFLSRTSTDTQYF
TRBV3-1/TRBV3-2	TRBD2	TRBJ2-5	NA	TGTGCCAGCAGCCTAATGGAGCGGGGGGGCGGTCAGGAGGAGACCCAGTACTTC	CASSLMERGGGQEETQYF
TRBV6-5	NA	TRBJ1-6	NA	TGTGCCAGCACCCAGGCAGGGTGGAGTAATTCACCCCTCCACTTT	CASTQAGWSNSPLHF
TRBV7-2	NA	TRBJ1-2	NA	TGTGCCAGCAGCTTAGGAACTGAAAGAAATGGCTACACCTTC	CASSLGTERNGYTF